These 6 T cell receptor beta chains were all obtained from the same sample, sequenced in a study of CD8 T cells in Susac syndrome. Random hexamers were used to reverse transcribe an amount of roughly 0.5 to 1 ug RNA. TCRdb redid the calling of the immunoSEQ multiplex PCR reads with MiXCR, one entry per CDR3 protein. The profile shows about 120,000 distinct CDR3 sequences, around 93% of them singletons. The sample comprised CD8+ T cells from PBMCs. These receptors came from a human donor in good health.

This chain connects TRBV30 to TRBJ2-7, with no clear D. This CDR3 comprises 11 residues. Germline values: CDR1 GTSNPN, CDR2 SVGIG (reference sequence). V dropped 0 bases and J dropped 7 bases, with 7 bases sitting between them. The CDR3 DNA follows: TGTGCCTGGAGTGTAAGTGGGGAGCAGTACTTC. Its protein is CAWSVSGEQYF.

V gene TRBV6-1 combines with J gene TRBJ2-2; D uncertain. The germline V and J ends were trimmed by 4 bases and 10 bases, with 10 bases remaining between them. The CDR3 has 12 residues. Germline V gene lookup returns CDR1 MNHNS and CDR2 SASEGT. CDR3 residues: CASSVGVEELFF. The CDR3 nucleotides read TGTGCCAGCAGTGTGGGCGTGGAGGAGCTGTTTTTT.

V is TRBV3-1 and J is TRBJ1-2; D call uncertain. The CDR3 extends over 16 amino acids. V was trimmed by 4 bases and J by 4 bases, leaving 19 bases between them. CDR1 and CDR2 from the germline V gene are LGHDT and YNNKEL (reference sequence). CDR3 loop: CASSLSLSLASYGYTF. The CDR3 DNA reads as TGTGCCAGCAGCCTATCTCTAAGCCTCGCCTCCTATGGCTACACCTTC.

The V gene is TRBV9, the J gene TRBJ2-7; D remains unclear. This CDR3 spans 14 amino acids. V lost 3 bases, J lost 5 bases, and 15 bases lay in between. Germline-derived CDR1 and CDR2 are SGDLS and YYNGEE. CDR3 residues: CASSDMTFPHEQYF. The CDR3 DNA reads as TGTGCCAGCAGCGATATGACATTCCCCCACGAGCAGTACTTC.

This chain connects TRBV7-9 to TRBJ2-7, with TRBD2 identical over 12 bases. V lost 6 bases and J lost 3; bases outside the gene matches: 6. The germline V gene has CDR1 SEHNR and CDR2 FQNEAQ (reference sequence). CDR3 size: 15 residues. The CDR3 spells CASSPSGGDYYEQYF. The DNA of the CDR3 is TGTGCCAGCAGTCCTAGCGGGGGGGATTACTACGAGCAGTACTTC.

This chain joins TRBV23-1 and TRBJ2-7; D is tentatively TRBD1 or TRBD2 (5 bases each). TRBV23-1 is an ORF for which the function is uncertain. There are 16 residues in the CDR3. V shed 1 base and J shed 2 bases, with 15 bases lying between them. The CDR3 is CASSQWGTAATYEQYF. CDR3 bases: TGCGCCAGCAGTCAATGGGGGACGGCAGCCACCTACGAGCAGTACTTC.